This is a list of T cell receptor beta chains from one sample in a study of shared clonotypes between healthy human individuals. Sequencing used immunoSEQ multiplex PCR; TCRdb keeps in-frame clones, though not all of them. Counted here are about 360,000 clones, roughly 80% occurring once; the ten biggest clones make up about 9.4%. The sample consisted of memory CD4+ T cells sorted from blood. The receptors shown here come from a man aged 25 to 40 in good health. Both conserved end residues are part of each CDR3. Each record gives: CDR3 protein, CDR3 DNA, D gene, clone size, V gene, J gene. The D gene is left open where the match is weak. Clone sizes are given selectively: once, few, many, or a class where the clone is expanded.

CDR3: CASSSLHRADTQYF; DNA: TGTGCCAGCAGTTCCCTCCATCGAGCGGATACGCAGTATTTT; D: -; size: -; V: TRBV27; J: TRBJ2-3
CDR3: CASSPTSGSNEQFF; DNA: TGCGCCAGCAGCCCGACTAGCGGGAGCAATGAGCAGTTCTTC; D: TRBD2; size: -; V: TRBV5-1; J: TRBJ2-1
CDR3: CASSPRDNYEQYF; DNA: TGTGCCAGCTCACCACGGGACAACTACGAGCAGTACTTC; D: -; size: -; V: TRBV18; J: TRBJ2-7
CDR3: CASSSSDRLNTEAFF; DNA: TGTGCCAGCAGCTCTTCGGACAGATTGAACACTGAAGCTTTCTTT; D: -; size: -; V: TRBV11-2; J: TRBJ1-1
CDR3: CASSLPDGYNQPQHF; DNA: TGTGCCAGCAGTTTACCTGACGGTTACAATCAGCCCCAGCATTTT; D: -; size: -; V: TRBV28; J: TRBJ1-5
CDR3: CASSKGGTGEQNEQFF; DNA: TGTGCCAGTAGTAAAGGCGGGACAGGGGAGCAGAATGAGCAGTTCTTC; D: TRBD1; size: -; V: TRBV19; J: TRBJ2-1
CDR3: CAISEGGGGINTGELFF; DNA: TGTGCCATCAGTGAGGGAGGGGGCGGAATAAACACCGGGGAGCTGTTTTTT; D: -; size: -; V: TRBV10-3; J: TRBJ2-2
CDR3: CASSLDGRAYNEQFF; DNA: TGTGCCAGCAGCCTAGACGGGAGGGCCTACAATGAGCAGTTCTTC; D: TRBD2; size: few; V: TRBV7-6; J: TRBJ2-1
CDR3: CASSLDGTTNEKLFF; DNA: TGTGCCAGCAGCTTAGACGGTACAACTAATGAAAAACTGTTTTTT; D: -; size: -; V: TRBV5-6; J: TRBJ1-4
CDR3: CASSLYPTIYF; DNA: TGTGCCAGCAGCTTATATCCCACCATATATTTT; D: -; size: -; V: TRBV11-2; J: TRBJ1-3
CDR3: CAISEQINYGYTF; DNA: TGTGCCATCAGTGAACAGATTAACTATGGCTACACCTTC; D: -; size: -; V: TRBV10-3; J: TRBJ1-2
CDR3: CASEFVGSYNEQFF; DNA: TGTGCTAGTGAATTTGTAGGGTCCTACAATGAGCAGTTCTTC; D: -; size: -; V: TRBV12-5; J: TRBJ2-1
CDR3: CAIRGDQNIQYF; DNA: TGTGCCATCAGAGGGGACCAGAACATTCAGTACTTC; D: -; size: -; V: TRBV10-3; J: TRBJ2-4
CDR3: CASSPLITTYNEQFF; DNA: TGTGCCAGCAGTCCCCTTATTACTACCTACAATGAGCAGTTCTTC; D: -; size: -; V: TRBV5-6; J: TRBJ2-1
CDR3: CASSPGAGDQPQHF; DNA: TGTGCCAGCTCACCAGGGGCAGGGGATCAGCCCCAGCATTTT; D: -; size: -; V: TRBV18; J: TRBJ1-5
CDR3: CASSVIYGYTF; DNA: TGTGCCAGCAGTGTAATCTATGGCTACACCTTC; D: -; size: -; V: TRBV6-1; J: TRBJ1-2
CDR3: CASSLQSDTQYF; DNA: TGTGCCAGCAGCTTACAGTCAGATACGCAGTATTTT; D: -; size: -; V: TRBV7-8; J: TRBJ2-3
CDR3: CASSESTGLAGFNEQFF; DNA: TGCGCCAGCAGTGAGTCGACTGGACTAGCGGGATTCAATGAGCAGTTCTTC; D: TRBD2; size: -; V: TRBV10-1; J: TRBJ2-1
CDR3: CASSLFGQPYGYTF; DNA: TGTGCCAGCAGCTTATTCGGCCAGCCGTATGGCTACACCTTC; D: -; size: few; V: TRBV13; J: TRBJ1-2
CDR3: CSVNRGPGTDTQYF; DNA: TGCAGCGTTAACAGGGGGCCGGGCACAGATACGCAGTATTTT; D: TRBD1; size: few; V: TRBV29-1; J: TRBJ2-3
CDR3: CASSSLATTEAFF; DNA: TGTGCCAGCAGCAGCTTAGCAACGACTGAAGCTTTCTTT; D: -; size: -; V: TRBV7-2; J: TRBJ1-1
CDR3: CASSPLGILDRRYGYTF; DNA: TGTGCCAGCTCACCCCTGGGGATTCTAGACAGGCGCTATGGCTACACCTTC; D: -; size: -; V: TRBV18; J: TRBJ1-2
CDR3: CASSRQGAREQYF; DNA: TGTGCCAGTAGTCGACAGGGCGCGAGAGAGCAGTACTTC; D: TRBD1; size: -; V: TRBV19; J: TRBJ2-7
CDR3: CASSPEGNTEAFF; DNA: TGTGCCAGCTCACCAGAAGGGAACACTGAAGCTTTCTTT; D: -; size: -; V: TRBV18; J: TRBJ1-1
CDR3: CASSLGAGDRETQYF; DNA: TGTGCCAGCAGTTTGGGAGCGGGGGACCGGGAGACCCAGTACTTC; D: TRBD2; size: -; V: TRBV5-4; J: TRBJ2-5
CDR3: CASSFGLEQFF; DNA: TGTGCCAGCAGCTTTGGACTGGAGCAGTTCTTC; D: -; size: many; V: TRBV5-6; J: TRBJ2-1
CDR3: CASSGLADSSGELFF; DNA: TGTGCCAGCAGCGGGCTAGCGGATTCCTCCGGGGAGCTGTTTTTT; D: TRBD2; size: once; V: TRBV9; J: TRBJ2-2
CDR3: CASRSAGSTDTQYF; DNA: TGTGCCAGCAGGAGCGCAGGAAGCACAGATACGCAGTATTTT; D: -; size: -; V: TRBV25-1; J: TRBJ2-3
CDR3: CASSSGVRGIQYF; DNA: TGTGCCAGCAGTTCGGGAGTAAGGGGCATTCAGTACTTC; D: -; size: -; V: TRBV28; J: TRBJ2-4
CDR3: CASSPGGTGVRELFF; DNA: TGTGCCAGCTCACCGGGGGGCACCGGAGTCCGGGAGCTGTTTTTT; D: -; size: -; V: TRBV18; J: TRBJ2-2
CDR3: CASRARASNTGELFF; DNA: TGTGCCAGCAGGGCCCGGGCCTCGAACACCGGGGAGCTGTTTTTT; D: -; size: -; V: TRBV7-9; J: TRBJ2-2
CDR3: CASSLNSGSFNEKLFF; DNA: TGTGCCAGCAGCTTAAATAGTGGGTCTTTTAATGAAAAACTGTTTTTT; D: -; size: few; V: TRBV7-9; J: TRBJ1-4